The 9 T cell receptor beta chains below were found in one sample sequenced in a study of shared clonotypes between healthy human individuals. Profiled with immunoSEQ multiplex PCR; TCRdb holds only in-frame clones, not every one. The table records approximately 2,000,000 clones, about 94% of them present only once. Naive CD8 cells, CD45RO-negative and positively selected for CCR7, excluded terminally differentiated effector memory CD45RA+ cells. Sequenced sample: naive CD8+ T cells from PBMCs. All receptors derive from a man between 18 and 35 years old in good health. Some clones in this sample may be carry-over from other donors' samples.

The DNA of the CDR3 is TGTGCCAGTAGTTCCCTCGGCCCCACAGGCTACGAGCAGTACTTC. Protein sequence: CASSSLGPTGYEQYF. This chain uses TRBV19 with TRBJ2-7; possibly TRBD1 for D (5 bases). V lost 5 bases and J lost 3, with 17 bases in between. The CDR3 has 15 residues. Germline assignment: CDR1 LNHDA and CDR2 SQIVND (reference sequence).

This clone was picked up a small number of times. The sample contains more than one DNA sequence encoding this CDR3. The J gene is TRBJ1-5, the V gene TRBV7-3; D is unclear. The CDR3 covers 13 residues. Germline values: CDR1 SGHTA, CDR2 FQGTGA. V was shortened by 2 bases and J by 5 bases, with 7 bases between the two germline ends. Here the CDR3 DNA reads TGTGCCAGCAGCTTAGGTGCGGATCAGCCCCAGCATTTT. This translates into CASSLGADQPQHF.

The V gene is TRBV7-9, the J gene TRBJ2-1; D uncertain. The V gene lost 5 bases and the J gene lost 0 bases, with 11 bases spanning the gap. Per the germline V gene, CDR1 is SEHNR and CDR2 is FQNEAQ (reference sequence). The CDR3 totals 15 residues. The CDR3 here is CASSRRTSSYNEQFF. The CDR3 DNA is TGTGCCAGCAGCCGGCGGACGAGCTCCTACAATGAGCAGTTCTTC.

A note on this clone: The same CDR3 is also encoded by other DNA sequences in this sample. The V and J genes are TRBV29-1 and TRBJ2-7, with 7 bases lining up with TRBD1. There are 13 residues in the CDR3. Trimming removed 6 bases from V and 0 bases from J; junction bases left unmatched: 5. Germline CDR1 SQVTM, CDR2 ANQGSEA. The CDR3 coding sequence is TGCAGCGTAGAGACAGGGCCCTCCTACGAGCAGTACTTC. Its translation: CSVETGPSYEQYF.

CDR3 amino acids: CASHLKAGGNNEQFF. The CDR3 region has the DNA TGTGCCAGCCATTTAAAAGCGGGAGGGAACAATGAGCAGTTCTTC. The V call is TRBV27, the J call TRBJ2-1, with TRBD2 matching over 10 bases. J gave up 5 bases and V 8 bases, and 9 bases lay outside the gene matches. The length of the CDR3 is 15 residues. Germline CDR1 MNHEY, CDR2 SMNVEV (reference sequence).

The DNA for the CDR3 is TGTGCCAGCAGTTACTCAGATGCAGAGAACTACAATGAGCAGTTCTTC. Amino acid sequence: CASSYSDAENYNEQFF. V usage is TRBV6-5 and J usage is TRBJ2-1; D is ambiguous. The CDR3 is 16 residues long. Germline CDR1 is MNHEY and CDR2 is SVGAGI. V lost 0 bases and J 3 bases, leaving 12 bases between the germline ends.

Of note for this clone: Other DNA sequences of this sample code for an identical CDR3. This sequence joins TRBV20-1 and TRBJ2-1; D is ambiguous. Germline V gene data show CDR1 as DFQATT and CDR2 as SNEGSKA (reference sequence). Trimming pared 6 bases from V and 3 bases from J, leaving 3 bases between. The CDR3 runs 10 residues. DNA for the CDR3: TGCAGTGCCTTCTACAATGAGCAGTTCTTC. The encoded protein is CSAFYNEQFF.

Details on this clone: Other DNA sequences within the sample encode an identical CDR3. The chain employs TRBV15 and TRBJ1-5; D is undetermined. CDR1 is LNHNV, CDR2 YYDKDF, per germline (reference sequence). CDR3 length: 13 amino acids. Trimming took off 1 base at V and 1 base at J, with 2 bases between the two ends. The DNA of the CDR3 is TGTGCCACCAGCAGAGGCAGCAATCAGCCCCAGCATTTT. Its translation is CATSRGSNQPQHF. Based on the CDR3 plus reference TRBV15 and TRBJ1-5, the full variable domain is DAMVIQNPRYQVTQFGKPVTLSCSQTLNHNVMYWYQQKSSQAPKLLFHYYDKDFNNEADTPDNFQSRRPNTSFCFLDIRSPGLGDTAMYLCATSRGSNQPQHFGDGTRLSIL.

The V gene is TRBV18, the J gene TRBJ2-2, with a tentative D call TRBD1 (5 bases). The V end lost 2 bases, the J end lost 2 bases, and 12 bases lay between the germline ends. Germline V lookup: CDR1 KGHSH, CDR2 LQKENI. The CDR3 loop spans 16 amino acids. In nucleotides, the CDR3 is TGTGCCAGCTCACCAATCCCCGGACACAACACCGGGGAGCTGTTTTTT. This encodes CASSPIPGHNTGELFF.